The rows below give T cell receptor beta chains drawn from one sample of a study of blood T cell repertoires in COVID-19. The repertoire was sequenced with immunoSEQ multiplex PCR; TCRdb's copy has only in-frame clones and lacks some. The sample has hundreds of thousands of clones; 70% to 90% are singletons. The specimen sequenced was peripheral blood. The origin of the receptors is a woman between 65 and 79 years old with COVID-19, enrolled during active disease. CDR3s include the opening cysteine and the closing phenylalanine or tryptophan. Fields, in order: J gene, V gene, clone size, D gene, CDR3 protein, CDR3 DNA. D genes are given only for firm matches. Clone size is shown for a subset of rows, as once, few, many or a class of expanded clone.

>TRBJ1-1|TRBV24-1|-|-
CATTRGRNTEAFF
TGTGCCACCACTCGGGGGAGGAACACTGAAGCTTTCTTT
>TRBJ1-2|TRBV7-9|-|TRBD1
CASSWGQGGPGYTF
TGTGCCAGCAGCTGGGGACAGGGGGGTCCTGGCTACACCTTC
>TRBJ1-1|TRBV30|-|-
CAGHTGMNTEAFF
TGTGCCGGACACACAGGGATGAACACTGAAGCTTTCTTT
>TRBJ2-7|TRBV28|-|-
CASRTGKTAEQYF
TGTGCCAGCAGAACAGGGAAGACTGCCGAGCAGTACTTC
>TRBJ1-5|TRBV6-5|-|-
CASSLGDTNQPQHF
TGTGCCAGCAGTTTGGGGGACACCAATCAGCCCCAGCATTTT
>TRBJ1-6|TRBV2|-|-
CASSVEQSVNSPLHF
TGTGCCAGCAGTGTAGAACAGTCCGTCAATTCACCCCTCCACTTT
>TRBJ2-3|TRBV6-5|-|-
CASSFGQLNTQYF
TGTGCCAGCAGTTTTGGACAGCTCAATACGCAGTATTTT
>TRBJ1-1|TRBV5-1|-|-
CASSLDAGTEAFF
TGCGCCAGCAGCTTGGACGCGGGAACTGAAGCTTTCTTT
>TRBJ2-3|TRBV13|-|-
CASSLTGLAPGSDTQYF
TGTGCCAGCAGCTTAACGGGACTGGCCCCTGGATCGGATACGCAGTATTTT
>TRBJ1-2|TRBV24-1|few|TRBD1
CATSEGTGVTLYGYTF
TGTGCCACCAGTGAGGGGACAGGCGTGACCTTATATGGCTACACCTTC
>TRBJ1-3|TRBV7-9|-|-
CASSFGGSNTIYF
TGTGCCAGCAGCTTCGGGGGGTCGAACACCATATATTTT
>TRBJ1-2|TRBV2|-|TRBD1
CASSRDRGPNYGYTF
TGTGCCAGCTCCCGGGACAGGGGGCCAAACTATGGCTACACCTTC
>TRBJ2-5|TRBV5-1|-|-
CASSPDISPQETQYF
TGCGCCAGCAGCCCGGACATCTCTCCCCAAGAGACCCAGTACTTC
>TRBJ2-2|TRBV5-1|-|-
CASRREGATGELFF
TGCGCCAGCAGGAGGGAAGGAGCCACCGGGGAGCTGTTTTTT
>TRBJ1-1|TRBV2|-|-
CATRSLGEGTEAFF
TGTGCCACCCGCAGCCTTGGGGAGGGCACTGAAGCTTTCTTT
>TRBJ2-7|TRBV27|-|-
CASSLWRESEQYF
TGTGCCAGCAGTTTATGGAGGGAGAGCGAGCAGTACTTC
>TRBJ2-7|TRBV6-6|-|-
CASSWTATYEQYF
TGTGCCAGCAGTTGGACAGCTACCTACGAGCAGTACTTC
>TRBJ2-5|TRBV5-1|-|-
CASSQDSSQETQYF
TGCGCCAGCAGCCAGGACAGTTCGCAAGAGACCCAGTACTTC
>TRBJ2-3|TRBV13|few|-
CASRRVVRTDTQYF
TGTGCCTCGAGACGGGTGGTTCGCACAGATACGCAGTATTTT
>TRBJ2-4|TRBV18|-|TRBD1
CASSPGQGENIQYF
TGTGCCAGCTCCCCGGGACAGGGCGAAAACATTCAGTACTTC
>TRBJ1-4|TRBV6-5|-|-
CASSPGRGFDEKLFF
TGTGCCAGCTCTCCGGGCAGGGGATTCGATGAAAAACTGTTTTTT
>TRBJ1-5|TRBV5-6|-|TRBD1
CASSSTGRDQPQHF
TGTGCCAGCAGCTCGACAGGGAGAGATCAGCCCCAGCATTTT
>TRBJ2-5|TRBV2|-|-
CASSEVEQETQYF
TGTGCCAGCAGTGAGGTAGAACAAGAGACCCAGTACTTC
>TRBJ1-1|TRBV7-9|-|-
CASSLDRTGLLNTEAFF
TGTGCCAGCAGCTTAGACCGAACAGGGCTTTTGAACACTGAAGCTTTCTTT
>TRBJ1-1|TRBV10-2|-|TRBD1
CASIKGTGDTEAFF
TGCGCCAGCATCAAGGGGACAGGGGACACTGAAGCTTTCTTT